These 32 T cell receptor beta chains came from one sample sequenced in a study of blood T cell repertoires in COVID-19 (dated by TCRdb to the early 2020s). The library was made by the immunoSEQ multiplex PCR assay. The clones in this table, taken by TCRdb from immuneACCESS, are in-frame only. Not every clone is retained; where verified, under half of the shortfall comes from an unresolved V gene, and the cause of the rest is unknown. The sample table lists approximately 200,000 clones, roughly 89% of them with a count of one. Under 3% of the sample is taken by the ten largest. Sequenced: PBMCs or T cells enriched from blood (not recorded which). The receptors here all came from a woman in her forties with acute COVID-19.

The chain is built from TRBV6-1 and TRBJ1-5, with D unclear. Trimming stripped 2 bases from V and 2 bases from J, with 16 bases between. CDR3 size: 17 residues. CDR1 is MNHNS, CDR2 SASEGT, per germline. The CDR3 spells CASSEPRGAEGNQPQHF. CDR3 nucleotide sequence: TGTGCCAGCAGTGAACCCCGGGGAGCTGAGGGCAATCAGCCCCAGCATTTT.

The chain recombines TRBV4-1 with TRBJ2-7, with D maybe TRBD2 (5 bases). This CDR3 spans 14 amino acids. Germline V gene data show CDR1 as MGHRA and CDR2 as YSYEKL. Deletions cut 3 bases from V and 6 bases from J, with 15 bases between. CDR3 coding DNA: TGCGCCAGCAGCCAGGAACTCACGAGGGTCGAGCAGTACTTC. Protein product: CASSQELTRVEQYF.

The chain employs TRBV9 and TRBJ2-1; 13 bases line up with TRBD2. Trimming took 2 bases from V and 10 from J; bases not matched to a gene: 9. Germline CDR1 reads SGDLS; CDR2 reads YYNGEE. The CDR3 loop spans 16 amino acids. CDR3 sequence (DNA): TGTGCCAGCAGCGTGGGACTAGCGGGAAGGATTGGGGAGCAGTTCTTC. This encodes CASSVGLAGRIGEQFF.

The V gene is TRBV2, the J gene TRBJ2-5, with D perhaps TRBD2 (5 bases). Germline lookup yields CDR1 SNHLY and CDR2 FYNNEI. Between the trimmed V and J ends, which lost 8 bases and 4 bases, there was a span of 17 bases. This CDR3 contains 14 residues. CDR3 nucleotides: TGTGCCAGCCTGACGGAGGTTTCCGGAGAGACCCAGTACTTC. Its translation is CASLTEVSGETQYF.

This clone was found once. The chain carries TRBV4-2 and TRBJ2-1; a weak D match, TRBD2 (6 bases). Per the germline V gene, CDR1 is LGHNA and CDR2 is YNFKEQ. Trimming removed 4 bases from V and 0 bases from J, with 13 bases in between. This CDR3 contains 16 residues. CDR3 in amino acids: CASSLGSGSSYNEQFF. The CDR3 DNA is TGTGCCAGCAGCCTAGGTAGCGGAAGCTCCTACAATGAGCAGTTCTTC.

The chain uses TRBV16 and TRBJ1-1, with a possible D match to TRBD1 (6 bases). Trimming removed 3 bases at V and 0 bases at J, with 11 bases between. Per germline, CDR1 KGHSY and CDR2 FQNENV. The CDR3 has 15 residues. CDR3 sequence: CASSQSGALNTEAFF. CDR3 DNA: TGTGCCAGCAGCCAGTCAGGGGCCCTGAACACTGAAGCTTTCTTT. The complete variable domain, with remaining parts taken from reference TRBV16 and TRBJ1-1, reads GEEVAQTPKHLVRGEGQKAKLYCAPIKGHSYVFWYQQVLKNEFKFLISFQNENVFDETGMPKERFSAKCLPNSPCSLEIQATKLEDSAVYFCASSQSGALNTEAFFGQGTRLTVV.

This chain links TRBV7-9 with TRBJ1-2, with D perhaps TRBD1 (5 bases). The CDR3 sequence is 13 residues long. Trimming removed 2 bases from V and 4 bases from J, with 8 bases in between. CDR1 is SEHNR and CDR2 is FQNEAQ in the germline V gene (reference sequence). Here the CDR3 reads CASSLMGGYGYTF. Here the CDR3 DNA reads TGTGCCAGCAGCTTAATGGGGGGCTATGGCTACACCTTC.

CDR3 in amino acids: CATSRLTGAGTRNSPLHF. In DNA form, the CDR3 reads TGTGCCACCAGCAGATTAACCGGCGCCGGGACACGAAATTCACCCCTCCACTTT. The chain uses TRBV15 and TRBJ1-6; possibly TRBD1 for D (6 bases). This CDR3 is 18 amino acids long. Trimming stripped 2 bases from V and 7 bases from J, with 21 bases between. Germline V lookup: CDR1 LNHNV, CDR2 YYDKDF (reference sequence). Supplemented by reference TRBV15 and TRBJ1-6, the full variable domain reads DAMVIQNPRYQVTQFGKPVTLSCSQTLNHNVMYWYQQKSSQAPKLLFHYYDKDFNNEADTPDNFQSRRPNTSFCFLDIRSPGLGDTAMYLCATSRLTGAGTRNSPLHFGNGTRLTVT.

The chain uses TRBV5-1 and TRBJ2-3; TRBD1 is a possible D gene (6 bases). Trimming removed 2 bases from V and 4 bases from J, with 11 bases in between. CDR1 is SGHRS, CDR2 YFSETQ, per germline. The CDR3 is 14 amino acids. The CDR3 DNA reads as TGCGCCAGCAGCTTCCGGGACACCTCAGATACGCAGTATTTT. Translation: CASSFRDTSDTQYF.

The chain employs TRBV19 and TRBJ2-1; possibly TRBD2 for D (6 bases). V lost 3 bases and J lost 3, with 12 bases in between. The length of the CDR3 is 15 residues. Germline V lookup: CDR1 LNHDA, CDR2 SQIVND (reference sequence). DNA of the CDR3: TGTGCCAGTAGTATGGGGGACTCCTACTACAATGAGCAGTTCTTC. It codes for CASSMGDSYYNEQFF.

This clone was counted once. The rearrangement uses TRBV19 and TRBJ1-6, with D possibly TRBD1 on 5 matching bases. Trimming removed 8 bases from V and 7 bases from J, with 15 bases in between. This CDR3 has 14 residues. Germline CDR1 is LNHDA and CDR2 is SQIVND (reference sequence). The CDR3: CASRQGTENSPLHF. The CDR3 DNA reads TGTGCCAGTCGTCAGGGAACGGAGAATTCACCCCTCCACTTT.

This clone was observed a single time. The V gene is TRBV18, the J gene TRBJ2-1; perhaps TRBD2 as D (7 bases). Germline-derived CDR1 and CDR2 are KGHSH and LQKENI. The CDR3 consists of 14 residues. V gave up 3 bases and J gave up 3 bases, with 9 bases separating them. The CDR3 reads CASSPGGHYNEQFF. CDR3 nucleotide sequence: TGTGCCAGCTCACCGGGGGGGCACTACAATGAGCAGTTCTTC.

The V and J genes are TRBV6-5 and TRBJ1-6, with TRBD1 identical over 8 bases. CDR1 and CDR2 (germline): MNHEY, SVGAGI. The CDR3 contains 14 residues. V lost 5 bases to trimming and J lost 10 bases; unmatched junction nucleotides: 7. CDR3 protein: CASSPTGVQSPLHF. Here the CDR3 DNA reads TGTGCCAGCAGTCCGACAGGGGTTCAGTCACCCCTCCACTTT.

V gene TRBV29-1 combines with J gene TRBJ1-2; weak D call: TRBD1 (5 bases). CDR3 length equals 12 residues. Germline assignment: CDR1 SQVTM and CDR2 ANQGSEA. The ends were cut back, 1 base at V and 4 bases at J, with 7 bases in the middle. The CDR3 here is CSVEVGGYGYTF. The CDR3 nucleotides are TGCAGCGTTGAAGTCGGGGGCTATGGCTACACCTTC.

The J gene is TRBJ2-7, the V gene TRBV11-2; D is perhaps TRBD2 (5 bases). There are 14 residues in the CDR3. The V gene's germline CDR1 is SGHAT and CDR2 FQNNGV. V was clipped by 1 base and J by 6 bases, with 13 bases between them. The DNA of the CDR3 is TGTGCCAGCAGCTTAGTGGCGGGTAACGGCGAGCAGTACTTC. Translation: CASSLVAGNGEQYF.

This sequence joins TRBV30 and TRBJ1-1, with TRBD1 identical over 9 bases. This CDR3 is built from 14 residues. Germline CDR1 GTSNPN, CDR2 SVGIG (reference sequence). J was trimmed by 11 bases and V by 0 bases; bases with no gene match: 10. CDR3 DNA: TGTGCCTGGAGTGTAACCCAACAGGGGGCTTCTGCTTTCTTT. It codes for CAWSVTQQGASAFF.

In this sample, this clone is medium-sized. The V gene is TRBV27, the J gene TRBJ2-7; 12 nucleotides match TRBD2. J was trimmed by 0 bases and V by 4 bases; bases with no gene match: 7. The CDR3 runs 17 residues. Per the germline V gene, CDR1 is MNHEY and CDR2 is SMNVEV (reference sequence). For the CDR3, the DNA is TGTGCCAGCAGTTACACCCTAGCGGGGGGGAGCTCCTACGAGCAGTACTTC. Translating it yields CASSYTLAGGSSYEQYF.

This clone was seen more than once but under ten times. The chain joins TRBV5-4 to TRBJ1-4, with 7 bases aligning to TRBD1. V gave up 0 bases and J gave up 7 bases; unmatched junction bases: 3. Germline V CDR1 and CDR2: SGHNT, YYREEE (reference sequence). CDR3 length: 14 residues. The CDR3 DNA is TGTGCCAGCAGCTTGGCAGGGGGAGGTGAAAAACTGTTTTTT. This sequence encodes CASSLAGGGEKLFF.

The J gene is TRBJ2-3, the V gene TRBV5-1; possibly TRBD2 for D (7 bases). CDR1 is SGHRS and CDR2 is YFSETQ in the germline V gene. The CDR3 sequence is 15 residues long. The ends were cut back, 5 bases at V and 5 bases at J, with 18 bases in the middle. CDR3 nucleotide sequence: TGCGCCAGCAGTATAGGAGGGGGGGCGCAAGATACGCAGTATTTT. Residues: CASSIGGGAQDTQYF.

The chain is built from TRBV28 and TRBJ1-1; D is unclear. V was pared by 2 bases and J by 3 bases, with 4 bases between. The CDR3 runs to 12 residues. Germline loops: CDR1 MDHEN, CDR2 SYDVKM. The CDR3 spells CASSLPYTEAFF. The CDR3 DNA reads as TGTGCCAGCAGTTTACCCTACACTGAAGCTTTCTTT.

The CDR3 region is CASSPPTRSLRTQYF. Written as DNA, the CDR3 is TGTGCCAGCAGTCCCCCTACTAGATCCCTAAGGACCCAGTACTTC. This rearrangement joins TRBV2 to TRBJ2-5; possibly TRBD2 for D (5 bases). Trimming took off 5 bases at V and 7 bases at J, with 20 bases between the two ends. The CDR3 contains 15 residues. Germline V gene lookup returns CDR1 SNHLY and CDR2 FYNNEI.

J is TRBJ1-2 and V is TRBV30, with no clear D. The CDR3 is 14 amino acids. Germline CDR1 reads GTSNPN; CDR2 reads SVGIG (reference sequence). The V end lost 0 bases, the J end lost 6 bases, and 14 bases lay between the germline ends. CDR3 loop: CAWSVLIAGDGYTF. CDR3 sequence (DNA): TGTGCCTGGAGTGTTTTAATTGCAGGCGATGGCTACACCTTC.

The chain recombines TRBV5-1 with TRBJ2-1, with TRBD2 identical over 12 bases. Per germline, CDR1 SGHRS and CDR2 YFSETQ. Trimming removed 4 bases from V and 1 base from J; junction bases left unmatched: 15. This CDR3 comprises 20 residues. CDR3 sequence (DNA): TGCGCCAGCAGCGGGTTCGGACTAGCGGGACCCGGAGGGTCCTACAATGAGCAGTTCTTC. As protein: CASSGFGLAGPGGSYNEQFF.

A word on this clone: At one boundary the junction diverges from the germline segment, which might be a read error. CDR3 amino acids: CASSLGNLGGPLF. The DNA of the CDR3 is TGTGCCAGCAGTCTCGGGAATCTAGGGGGTCCGCTTTTT. This chain uses TRBV28 with TRBJ1-6, with D possibly TRBD1 on 6 matching bases. Germline V lookup: CDR1 MDHEN, CDR2 SYDVKM. The CDR3 spans 13 residues.

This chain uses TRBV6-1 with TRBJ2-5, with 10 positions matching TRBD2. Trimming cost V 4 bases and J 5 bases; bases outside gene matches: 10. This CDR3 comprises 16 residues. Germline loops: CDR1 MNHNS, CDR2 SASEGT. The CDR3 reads CASSVTQRGGRETQYF. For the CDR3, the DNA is TGTGCCAGCAGTGTGACCCAGCGGGGGGGCCGTGAGACCCAGTACTTC.

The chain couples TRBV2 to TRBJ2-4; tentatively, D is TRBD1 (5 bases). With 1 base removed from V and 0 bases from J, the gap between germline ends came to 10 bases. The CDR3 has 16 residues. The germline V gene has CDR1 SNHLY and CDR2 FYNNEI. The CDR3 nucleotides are TGTGCCAGCAGTGAAGGCAGGGAAGTAGCCAAAAACATTCAGTACTTC. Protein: CASSEGREVAKNIQYF.

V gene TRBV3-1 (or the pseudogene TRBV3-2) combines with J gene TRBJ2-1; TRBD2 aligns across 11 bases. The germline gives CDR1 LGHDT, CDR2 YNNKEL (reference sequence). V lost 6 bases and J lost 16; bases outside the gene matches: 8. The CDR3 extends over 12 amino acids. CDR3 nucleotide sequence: TGTGCCAGCAGTCAACTAGCGGGGGACGTCTTCTTC. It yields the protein CASSQLAGDVFF.

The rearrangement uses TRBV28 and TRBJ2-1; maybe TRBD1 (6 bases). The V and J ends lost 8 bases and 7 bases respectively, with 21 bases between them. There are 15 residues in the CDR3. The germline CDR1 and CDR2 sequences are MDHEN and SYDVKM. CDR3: CASGPGTQVRNEQFF. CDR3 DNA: TGTGCCAGCGGCCCCGGGACACAGGTCAGAAATGAGCAGTTCTTC.

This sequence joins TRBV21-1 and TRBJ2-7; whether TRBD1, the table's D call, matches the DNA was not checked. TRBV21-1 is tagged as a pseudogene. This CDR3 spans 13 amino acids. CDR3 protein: CASSTGQVDEQYF. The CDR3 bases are TGTGCCAGCAGCACAGGACAGGTAGACGAGCAGTACTTC.

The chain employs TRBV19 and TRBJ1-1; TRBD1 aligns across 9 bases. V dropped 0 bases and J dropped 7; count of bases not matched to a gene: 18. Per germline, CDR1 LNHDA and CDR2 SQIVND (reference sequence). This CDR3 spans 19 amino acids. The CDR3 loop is CASSIDEQGARRRGGEAFF. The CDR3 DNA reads TGTGCCAGTAGTATAGATGAACAGGGGGCCAGGCGCCGCGGGGGTGAAGCTTTCTTT.

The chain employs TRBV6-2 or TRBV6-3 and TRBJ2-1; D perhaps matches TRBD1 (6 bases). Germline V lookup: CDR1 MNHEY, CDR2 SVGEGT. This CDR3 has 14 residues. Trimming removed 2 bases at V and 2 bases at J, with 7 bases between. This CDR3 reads CASSYGTPYNEQFF. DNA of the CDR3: TGTGCCAGCAGTTACGGGACACCCTACAATGAGCAGTTCTTC.

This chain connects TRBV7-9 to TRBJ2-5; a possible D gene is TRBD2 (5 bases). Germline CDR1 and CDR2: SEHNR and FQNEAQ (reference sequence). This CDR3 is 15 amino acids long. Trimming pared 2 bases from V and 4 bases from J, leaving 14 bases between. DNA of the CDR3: TGTGCCAGCAGCTTACCAGGACCCCGGGGAGAGACCCAGTACTTC. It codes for CASSLPGPRGETQYF.